This TCR beta chain is from a study of blood T cell repertoires in COVID-19. Looking at the study overall: The study drew acute and convalescent COVID-19 samples from the United States, Italy and Spain. The analysed material was cDNA or gDNA that came from T cells, B-cell-depleted T cells, or PBMCs.

Per the authors' pipeline: The assay estimated nucleated cells by amplifying reference gene primers. The method was immunoSEQ multiplex PCR; TCRdb's version includes in-frame clones alone and lacks a portion of them. V and J calls and clone size come straight from that table; D and trimming were deduced from the DNA. The sample holds about 380,000 clones, 81% seen once. The CDR3 covers 13 residues. J gave up 10 bases and V 3 bases, and 6 bases lay outside the gene matches. Germline V CDR1 and CDR2: SGHVS, FQNEAQ. The chain links TRBV7-8 to TRBJ2-1; the match to TRBD2 covers 7 bases. Sequences were obtained from peripheral blood. The TCR sequence derives from a human donor with acute or convalescent COVID-19. The donor label of this sample is uncertain. The CDR3 sequence: CASSLGGVREQFF. In DNA form, the CDR3 reads TGTGCCAGCAGCTTGGGGGGGGTACGGGAGCAGTTCTTC.